The clone carrying this T cell receptor beta chain has at least ten counts. Its antigen is still unknown. The data were taken from a study of T-cell reconstitution after alpha-beta-depleted transplantation in children. Overall study results and limits: In patients about two months after transplant, alpha-beta T cells reportedly arose from several hundred expanded graft clones. Several patients had high TCRbeta diversity at day 60; it came from surviving recipient T cells and thymic progenitors. When one year had passed after transplant, most T-cell counts and diversity came from newly produced T cells.

During its preparation, the TCRbeta library received unique molecular identifiers. MiXCR was run by TCRdb on the PCR reads, yielding one entry per CDR3 protein. The sample holds 350,000 to 500,000 distinct CDR3 sequences; roughly 43% are singletons and the top ten take around a quarter. V was shortened by 3 bases and J by 2 bases, with 9 bases between the two germline ends. This CDR3 spans 13 amino acids. Germline CDR1 SGHKS, CDR2 YYEKEE (reference sequence). The starting material was PBMCs, obtained before TCRalphabeta/CD19-depleted stem cell transplant. The J gene is TRBJ2-7, the V gene TRBV5-5; possible D gene TRBD2, 5 bases. This TCR was sampled from a girl between 2 and 10 years old with aplastic anemia, due to receive a stem cell transplant. CDR3 bases: TGTGCCAGCAGCTGGACTCCCGCCTACGAGCAGTACTTC. Encoded protein: CASSWTPAYEQYF.